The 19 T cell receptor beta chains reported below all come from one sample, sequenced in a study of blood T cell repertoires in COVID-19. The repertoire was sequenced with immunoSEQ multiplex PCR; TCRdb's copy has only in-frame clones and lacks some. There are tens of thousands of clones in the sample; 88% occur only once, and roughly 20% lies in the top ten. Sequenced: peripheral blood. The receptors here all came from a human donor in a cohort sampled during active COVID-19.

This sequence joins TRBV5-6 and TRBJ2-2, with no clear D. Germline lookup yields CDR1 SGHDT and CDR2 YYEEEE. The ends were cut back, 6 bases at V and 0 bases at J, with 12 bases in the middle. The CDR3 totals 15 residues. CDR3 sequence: CASNWAGPNTGELFF. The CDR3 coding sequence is TGTGCCAGCAACTGGGCAGGTCCGAACACCGGGGAGCTGTTTTTT.

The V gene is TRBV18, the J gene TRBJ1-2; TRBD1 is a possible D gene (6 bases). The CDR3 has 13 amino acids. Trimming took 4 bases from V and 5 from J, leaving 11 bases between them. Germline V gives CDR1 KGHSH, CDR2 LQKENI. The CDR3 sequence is CASSRSQGYGYTF. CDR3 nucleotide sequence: TGTGCCAGCTCACGATCCCAGGGGTATGGCTACACCTTC.

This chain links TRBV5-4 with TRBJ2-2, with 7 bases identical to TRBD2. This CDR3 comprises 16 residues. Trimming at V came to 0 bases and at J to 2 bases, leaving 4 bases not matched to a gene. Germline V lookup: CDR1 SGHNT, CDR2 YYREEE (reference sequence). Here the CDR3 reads CASSLGLAANTGELFF. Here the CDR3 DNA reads TGTGCCAGCAGCTTGGGCCTAGCGGCCAACACCGGGGAGCTGTTTTTT.

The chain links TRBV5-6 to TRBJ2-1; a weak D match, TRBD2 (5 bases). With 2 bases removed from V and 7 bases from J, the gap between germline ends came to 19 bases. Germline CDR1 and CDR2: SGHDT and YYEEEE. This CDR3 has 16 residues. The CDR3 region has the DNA TGTGCCAGCAGCTTTGGTCTGCGGGCATCGGTAAATGAGCAGTTCTTC. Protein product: CASSFGLRASVNEQFF.

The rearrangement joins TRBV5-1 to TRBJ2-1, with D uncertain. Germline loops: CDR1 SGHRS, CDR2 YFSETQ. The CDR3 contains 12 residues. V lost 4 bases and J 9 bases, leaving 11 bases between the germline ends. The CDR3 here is CASSPDRSEQFF. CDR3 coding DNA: TGCGCCAGCAGCCCCGATAGATCTGAGCAGTTCTTC.

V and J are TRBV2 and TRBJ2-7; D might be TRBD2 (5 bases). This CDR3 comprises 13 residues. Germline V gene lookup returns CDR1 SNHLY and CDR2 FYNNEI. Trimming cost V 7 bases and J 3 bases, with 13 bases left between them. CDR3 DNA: TGTGCCAGCAAGACCGGGGTGTACTACGAGCAGTACTTC. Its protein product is CASKTGVYYEQYF.

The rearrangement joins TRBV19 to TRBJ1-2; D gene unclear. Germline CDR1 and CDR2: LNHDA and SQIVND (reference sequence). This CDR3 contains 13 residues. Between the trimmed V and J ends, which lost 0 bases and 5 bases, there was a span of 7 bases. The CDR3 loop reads CASSIEGDYGYTF. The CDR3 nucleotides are TGTGCCAGTAGTATAGAAGGAGATTATGGCTACACCTTC.

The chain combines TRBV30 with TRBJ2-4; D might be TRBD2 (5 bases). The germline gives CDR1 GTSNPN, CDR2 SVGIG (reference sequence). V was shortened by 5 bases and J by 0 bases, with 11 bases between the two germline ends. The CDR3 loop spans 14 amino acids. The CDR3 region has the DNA TGTGCCTGGGTCCGGGCGGGAGCCAAAAACATTCAGTACTTC. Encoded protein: CAWVRAGAKNIQYF.

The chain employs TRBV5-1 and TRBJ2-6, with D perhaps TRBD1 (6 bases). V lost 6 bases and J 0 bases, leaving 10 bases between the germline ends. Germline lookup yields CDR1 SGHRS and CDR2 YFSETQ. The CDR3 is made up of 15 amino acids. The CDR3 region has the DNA TGCGCCAGCACCCTGGACAGCTCTGGGGCCAACGTCCTGACTTTC. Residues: CASTLDSSGANVLTF.

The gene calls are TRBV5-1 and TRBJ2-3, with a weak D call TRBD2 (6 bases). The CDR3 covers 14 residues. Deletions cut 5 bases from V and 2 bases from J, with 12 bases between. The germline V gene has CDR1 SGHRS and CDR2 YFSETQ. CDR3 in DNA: TGCGCCAGCAGTTCGGCGGGGTCCACAGATACGCAGTATTTT. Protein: CASSSAGSTDTQYF.

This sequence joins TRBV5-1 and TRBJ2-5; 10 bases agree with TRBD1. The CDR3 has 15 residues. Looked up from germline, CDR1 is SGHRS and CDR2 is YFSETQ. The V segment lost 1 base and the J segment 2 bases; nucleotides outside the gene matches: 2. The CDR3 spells CASSLRQGAQETQYF. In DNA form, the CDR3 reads TGCGCCAGCAGCTTGCGACAGGGGGCACAAGAGACCCAGTACTTC.

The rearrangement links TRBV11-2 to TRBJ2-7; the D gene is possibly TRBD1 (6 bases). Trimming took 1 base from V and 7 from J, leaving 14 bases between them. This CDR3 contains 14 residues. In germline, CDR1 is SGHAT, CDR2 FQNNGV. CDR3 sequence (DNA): TGTGCCAGCAGCTTAGCCGACAGGCTGGGGGAGCAGTACTTC. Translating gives CASSLADRLGEQYF.

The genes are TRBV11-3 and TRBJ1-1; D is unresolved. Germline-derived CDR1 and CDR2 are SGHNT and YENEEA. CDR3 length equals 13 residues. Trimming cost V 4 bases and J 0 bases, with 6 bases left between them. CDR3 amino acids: CASSSTMNTEAFF. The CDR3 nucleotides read TGTGCCAGCAGCTCGACTATGAACACTGAAGCTTTCTTT.

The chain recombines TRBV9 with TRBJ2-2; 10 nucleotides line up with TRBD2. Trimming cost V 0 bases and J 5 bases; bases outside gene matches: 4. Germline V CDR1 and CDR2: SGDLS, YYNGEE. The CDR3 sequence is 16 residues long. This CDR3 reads CASSVEWTSGTGELFF. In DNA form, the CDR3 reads TGTGCCAGCAGCGTAGAGTGGACTAGCGGTACCGGGGAGCTGTTTTTT.

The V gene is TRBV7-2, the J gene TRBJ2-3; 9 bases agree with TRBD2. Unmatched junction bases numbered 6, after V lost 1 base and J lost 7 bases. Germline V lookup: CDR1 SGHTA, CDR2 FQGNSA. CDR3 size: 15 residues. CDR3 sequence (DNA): TGTGCCAGCAGCTTAGGCGGGGGGGGCGGGAATACGCAGTATTTT. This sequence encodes CASSLGGGGGNTQYF.

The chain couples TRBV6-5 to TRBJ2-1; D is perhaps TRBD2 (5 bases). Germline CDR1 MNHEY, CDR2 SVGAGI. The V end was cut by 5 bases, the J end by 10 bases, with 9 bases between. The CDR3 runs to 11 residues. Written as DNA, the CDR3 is TGTGCCAGCAGTCCCCCGGGGGAGCAGTTCTTC. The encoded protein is CASSPPGEQFF.

The CDR3 loop reads CATSREQGDYYEQYF. The DNA of the CDR3 is TGTGCCACCAGCAGAGAGCAGGGGGATTACTACGAGCAGTACTTC. V is TRBV15 and J is TRBJ2-7; 7 nucleotides line up with TRBD1. CDR3 length: 15 amino acids. Germline values: CDR1 LNHNV, CDR2 YYDKDF (reference sequence). V lost 0 bases and J lost 3; bases outside the gene matches: 5.

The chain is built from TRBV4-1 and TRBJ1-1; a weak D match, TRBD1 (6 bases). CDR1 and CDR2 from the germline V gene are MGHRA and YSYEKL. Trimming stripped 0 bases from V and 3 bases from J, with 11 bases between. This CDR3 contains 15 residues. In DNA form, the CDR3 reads TGCGCCAGCAGCCAAGACGGGGGGCTCGACACTGAAGCTTTCTTT. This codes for CASSQDGGLDTEAFF.

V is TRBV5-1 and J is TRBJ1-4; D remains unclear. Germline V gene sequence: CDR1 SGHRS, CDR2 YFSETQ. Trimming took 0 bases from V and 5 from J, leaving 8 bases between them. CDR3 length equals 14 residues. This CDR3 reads CASSLAPGNEKLFF. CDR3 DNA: TGCGCCAGCAGCTTGGCGCCGGGGAATGAAAAACTGTTTTTT.